This record concerns one T cell receptor (beta chain) sequence. V lost 10 bases, J lost 0 bases, and 11 bases stayed unmatched. CDR1 is MDHEN, CDR2 SYDVKM, per germline. The CDR3 consists of 16 residues. The sample belongs to a study of shared T cell receptors in the human thymus. Method: immunoSEQ multiplex PCR; TCRdb's copy keeps in-frame clones and lacks some. This sample carries under 850,000 clones, approximately 90% of them seen once, and the ten largest clones take approximately 0.011%. This sample was shared with a second study, whose subject was human thymus T cells. That source adds: Resections from corrective heart surgery provided thymus tissue.

The receptor was isolated from a boy younger than two with a congenital heart defect. Sample: thymocytes. The V call is TRBV28, the J call TRBJ1-5; 8 nucleotides align to TRBD1. The CDR3: CATRLVGQDSNQPQHF. In nucleotides, the CDR3 is TGTGCCACCAGATTGGTGGGACAGGATAGCAATCAGCCCCAGCATTTT.